The clone carrying this T cell receptor (beta chain) came up many times. Amplification targeted the TCR beta CDR3 regions, with RNA transcripts as the source material. An opening RT-PCR round employed HTBI primers and preceded a second-round multiplex PCR. MiXCR, run by TCRdb on the multiplex PCR reads, gives a single entry per CDR3 protein. The data contain 300,000 to 450,000 distinct CDR3 sequences, about 17% of them seen just once; the ten biggest clones take up roughly 2.4%. This sample is drawn from a study of Graves' ophthalmopathy and Graves' hyperthyroidism. Hyperthyroidism qualified as stable when ophthalmopathy did not develop within 18 months of follow-up. Ages of hyperthyroidism patients ran from 18 to 65, and their diagnoses were new, under 2 months' duration. Germline assignment: CDR1 SGDLS and CDR2 YYNGEE. This CDR3 has 15 residues. The V end was cut by 3 bases, the J end by 4 bases, with 16 bases between.

The sequence was collected from an adult woman with stable Graves' hyperthyroidism. The rearrangement links TRBV9 to TRBJ1-2, with D possibly TRBD1 on 5 matching bases. Input material: peripheral blood. Here the CDR3 reads CASSAWDSSFYGYTF. The CDR3 bases are TGTGCCAGCAGCGCCTGGGACTCTTCCTTCTATGGCTACACCTTC.